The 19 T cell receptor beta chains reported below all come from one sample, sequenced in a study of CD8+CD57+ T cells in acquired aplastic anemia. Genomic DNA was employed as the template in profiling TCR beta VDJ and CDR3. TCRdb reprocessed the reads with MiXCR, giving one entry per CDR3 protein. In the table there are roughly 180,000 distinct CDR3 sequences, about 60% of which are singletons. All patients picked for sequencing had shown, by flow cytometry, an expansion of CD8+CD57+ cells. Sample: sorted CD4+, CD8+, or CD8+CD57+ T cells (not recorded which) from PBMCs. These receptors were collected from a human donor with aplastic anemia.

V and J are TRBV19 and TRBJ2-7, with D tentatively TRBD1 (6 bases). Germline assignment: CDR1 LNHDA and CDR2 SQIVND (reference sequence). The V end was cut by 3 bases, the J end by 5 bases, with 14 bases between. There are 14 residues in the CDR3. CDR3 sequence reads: CASSIDLQGHEQYF. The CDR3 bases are TGTGCCAGTAGTATTGACCTACAGGGCCACGAGCAGTACTTC.

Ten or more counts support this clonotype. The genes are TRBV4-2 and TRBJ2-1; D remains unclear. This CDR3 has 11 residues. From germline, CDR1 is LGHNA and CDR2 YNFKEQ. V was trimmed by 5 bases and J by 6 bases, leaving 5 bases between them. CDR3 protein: CASSTINEQFF. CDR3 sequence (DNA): TGTGCCAGCAGCACCATCAATGAGCAGTTCTTC.

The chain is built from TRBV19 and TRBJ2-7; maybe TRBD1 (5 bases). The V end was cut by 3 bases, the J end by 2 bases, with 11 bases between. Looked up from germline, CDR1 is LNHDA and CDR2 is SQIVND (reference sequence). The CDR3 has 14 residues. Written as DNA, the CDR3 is TGTGCCAGTAGTATCGTCAGGGATGCCTACGAGCAGTACTTC. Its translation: CASSIVRDAYEQYF.

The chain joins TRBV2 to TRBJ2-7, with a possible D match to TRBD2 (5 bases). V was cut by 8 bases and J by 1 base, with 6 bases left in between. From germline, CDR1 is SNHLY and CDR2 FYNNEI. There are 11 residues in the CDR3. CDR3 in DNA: TGTGCCAGCGGACTTTCCTACGAGCAGTACTTC. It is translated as CASGLSYEQYF.

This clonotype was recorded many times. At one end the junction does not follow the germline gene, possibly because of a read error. CDR3 nucleotide sequence: TGTGCCAGCAGTTCCCACTCCTACGAGCAGTGCTTC. Translated: CASSSHSYEQCF. This chain links TRBV6-5 with TRBJ2-7; D is unclear. This CDR3 comprises 12 residues. Germline V gives CDR1 MNHEY, CDR2 SVGAGI.

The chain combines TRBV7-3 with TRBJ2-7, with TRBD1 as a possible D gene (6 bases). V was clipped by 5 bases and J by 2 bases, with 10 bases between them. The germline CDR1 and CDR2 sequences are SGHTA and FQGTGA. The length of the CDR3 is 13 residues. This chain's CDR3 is CASSPGQPYEQYF. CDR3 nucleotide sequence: TGTGCCAGCAGCCCTGGACAGCCCTACGAGCAGTACTTC.

This CDR3 reads CASSQAPGNPFF. The CDR3 nucleotides are TGTGCCAGCAGCCAAGCCCCCGGGAATCCTTTCTTT. V is TRBV14 and J is TRBJ1-1, with D unclear. The V gene's germline CDR1 is SGHDN and CDR2 FVKESK. The CDR3 contains 12 residues. Between the trimmed V and J ends, which lost 1 base and 12 bases, there was a span of 12 bases. Supplemented by reference TRBV14 and TRBJ1-1, the full variable domain reads EAGVTQFPSHSVIEKGQTVTLRCDPISGHDNLYWYRRVMGKEIKFLLHFVKESKQDESGMPNNRFLAERTGGTYSTLKVQPAELEDSGVYFCASSQAPGNPFFGQGTRLTVV.

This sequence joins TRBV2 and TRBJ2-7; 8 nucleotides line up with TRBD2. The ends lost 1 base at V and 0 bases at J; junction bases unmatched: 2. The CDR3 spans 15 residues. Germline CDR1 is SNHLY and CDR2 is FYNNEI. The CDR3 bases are TGTGCCAGCAGTGAAGGGGCGGGGGGCTCCTACGAGCAGTACTTC. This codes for CASSEGAGGSYEQYF.

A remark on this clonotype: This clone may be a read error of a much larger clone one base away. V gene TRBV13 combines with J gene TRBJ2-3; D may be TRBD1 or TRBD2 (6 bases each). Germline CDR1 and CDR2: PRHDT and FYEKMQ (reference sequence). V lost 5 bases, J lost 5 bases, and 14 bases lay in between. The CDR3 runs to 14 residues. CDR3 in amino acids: CASSTPGAGDTQYF. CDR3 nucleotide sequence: TGTGCCAGCAGCACACCGGGGGCCGGAGATACGCAGTATTTT.

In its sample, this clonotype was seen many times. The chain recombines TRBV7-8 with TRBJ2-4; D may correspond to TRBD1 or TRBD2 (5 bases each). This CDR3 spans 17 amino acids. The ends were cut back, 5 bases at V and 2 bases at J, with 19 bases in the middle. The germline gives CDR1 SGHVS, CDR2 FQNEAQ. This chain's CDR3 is CASSPLFGQGPKNIQYF. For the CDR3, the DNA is TGTGCCAGCAGCCCCCTTTTCGGCCAGGGACCCAAAAACATTCAGTACTTC.

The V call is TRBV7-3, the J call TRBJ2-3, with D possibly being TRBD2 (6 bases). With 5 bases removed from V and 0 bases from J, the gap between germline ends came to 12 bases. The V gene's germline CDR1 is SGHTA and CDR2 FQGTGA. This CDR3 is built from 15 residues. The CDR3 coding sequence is TGTGCCAGCAGCCCTCTGGCGGGGAGCACAGATACGCAGTATTTT. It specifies CASSPLAGSTDTQYF.

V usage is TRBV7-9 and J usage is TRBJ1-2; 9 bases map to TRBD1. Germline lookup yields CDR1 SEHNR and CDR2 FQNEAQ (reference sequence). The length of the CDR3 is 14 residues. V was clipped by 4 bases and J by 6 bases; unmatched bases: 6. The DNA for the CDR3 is TGTGCCAGCAGCTACGGACAGGGGAGGGATGGCTACACCTTC. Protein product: CASSYGQGRDGYTF.

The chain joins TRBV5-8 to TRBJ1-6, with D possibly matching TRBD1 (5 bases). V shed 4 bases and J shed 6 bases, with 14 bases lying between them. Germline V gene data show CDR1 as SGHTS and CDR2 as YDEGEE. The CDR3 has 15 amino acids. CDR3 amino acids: CASSPGTGLNSPLHF. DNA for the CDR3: TGTGCCAGCAGCCCCGGGACGGGCCTTAATTCACCCCTCCACTTT.

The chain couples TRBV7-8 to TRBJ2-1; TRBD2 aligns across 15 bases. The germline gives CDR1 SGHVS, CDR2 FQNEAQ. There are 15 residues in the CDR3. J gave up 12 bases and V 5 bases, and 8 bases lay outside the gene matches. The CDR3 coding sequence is TGTGCCAGCAGCCCCGGGACTAGCGGGGGGCGGGCGCAGTTCTTC. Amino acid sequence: CASSPGTSGGRAQFF.

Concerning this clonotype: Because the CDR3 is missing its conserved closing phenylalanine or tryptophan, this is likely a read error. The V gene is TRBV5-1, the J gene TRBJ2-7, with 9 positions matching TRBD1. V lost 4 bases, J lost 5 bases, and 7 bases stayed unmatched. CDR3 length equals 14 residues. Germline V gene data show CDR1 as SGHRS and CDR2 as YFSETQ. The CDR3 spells CASSHGQGTDEQYL. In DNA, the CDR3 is TGCGCCAGCAGCCACGGACAGGGGACTGACGAGCAGTACTTA.

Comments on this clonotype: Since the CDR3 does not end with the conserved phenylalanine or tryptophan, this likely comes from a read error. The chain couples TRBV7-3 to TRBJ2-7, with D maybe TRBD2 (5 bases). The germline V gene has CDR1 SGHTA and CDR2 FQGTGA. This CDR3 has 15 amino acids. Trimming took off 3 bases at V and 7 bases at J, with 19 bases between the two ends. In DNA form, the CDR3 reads TGTGCCAGCAGCTTCCCGGACCACCCCAGAGGGGAGCAGTACCTC. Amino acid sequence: CASSFPDHPRGEQYL.

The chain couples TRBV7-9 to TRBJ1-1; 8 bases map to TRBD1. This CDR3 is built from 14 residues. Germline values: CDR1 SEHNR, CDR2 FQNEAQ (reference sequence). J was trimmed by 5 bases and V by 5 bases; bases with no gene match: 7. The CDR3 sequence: CASSLTGGVTEAFF. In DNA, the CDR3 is TGTGCCAGCAGCCTAACAGGGGGTGTTACTGAAGCTTTCTTT.

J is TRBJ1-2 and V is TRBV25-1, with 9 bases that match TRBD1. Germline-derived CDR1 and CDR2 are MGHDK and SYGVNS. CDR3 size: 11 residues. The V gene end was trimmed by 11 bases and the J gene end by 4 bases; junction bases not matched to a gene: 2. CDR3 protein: CAGTGIYGYTF. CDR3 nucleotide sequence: TGTGCCGGGACAGGGATCTATGGCTACACCTTC.

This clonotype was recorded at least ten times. CDR3 protein: CATSPIGFDNTEAFF. The CDR3 nucleotides read TGTGCCACTAGCCCTATAGGGTTTGATAACACTGAAGCTTTCTTT. The V gene is TRBV9, the J gene TRBJ1-1, with no clear D. Germline V lookup: CDR1 SGDLS, CDR2 YYNGEE. With 9 bases removed from V and 2 bases from J, the gap between germline ends came to 20 bases. This CDR3 comprises 15 residues.